Listed here are 18 T cell receptor beta chains from one sample, sequenced in a study of blood T cell repertoires in COVID-19. The assay was immunoSEQ multiplex PCR, and TCRdb's table has in-frame clones only and misses some. The sample holds roughly 280,000 clones, around 87% seen once. Sequencing was done on a sample of peripheral blood. Receptors originate from a woman in her forties or fifties who had recovered from COVID-19.

In this sample, this clone turned up once. V usage is TRBV4-2 and J usage is TRBJ2-7; 7 bases agree with TRBD2. After removal of 4 bases from V and 0 bases from J, the junction contained 9 bases not matched to a gene. The CDR3 sequence is 16 residues long. The V gene's germline CDR1 is LGHNA and CDR2 YNFKEQ. CDR3 bases: TGTGCCAGCAGCCCTAGACTAGCCCTCGCCTCCTACGAGCAGTACTTC. It is translated as CASSPRLALASYEQYF.

This chain joins TRBV11-2 and TRBJ1-1; the match to TRBD1 covers 7 bases. In germline, CDR1 is SGHAT, CDR2 FQNNGV. This CDR3 region has 15 residues. Trimming at V came to 4 bases and at J to 3 bases, leaving 8 bases not matched to a gene. The chain's CDR3 is CASSSQTGSDTEAFF. The CDR3 nucleotides are TGTGCCAGCAGCTCGCAGACAGGGTCGGACACTGAAGCTTTCTTT.

The chain links TRBV7-2 to TRBJ1-1; 7 bases align to TRBD1. In germline, CDR1 is SGHTA, CDR2 FQGNSA. The CDR3 totals 15 residues. With 5 bases clipped from V and 6 bases from J, the junction kept 12 bases outside the gene matches. The CDR3 nucleotides read TGTGCCAGCAGCCTACAGACAGGGTATCGGGCTGAAGCTTTCTTT. Translation gives CASSLQTGYRAEAFF.

The chain has TRBV11-2 and TRBJ1-2, with D perhaps matching TRBD1 (5 bases). CDR1 and CDR2 (germline): SGHAT, FQNNGV. There are 15 residues in the CDR3. The ends were cut back, 0 bases at V and 0 bases at J, with 8 bases in the middle. The CDR3 region is CASSLDGAANYGYTF. In DNA form, the CDR3 reads TGTGCCAGCAGCTTAGATGGGGCCGCTAACTATGGCTACACCTTC.

This clone is a singleton in its sample. The gene calls are TRBV1 and TRBJ2-1; the table's D gene call, TRBD2, was not cross checked with the DNA. TRBV1 is classified as a pseudogene. The CDR3 sequence is 17 residues long. The CDR3 protein is CTSSQGRLAGEYGEQFF. In DNA form, the CDR3 reads TGCACCAGCAGCCAAGGCCGACTAGCGGGAGAATACGGTGAGCAGTTCTTC.

This clone was detected only a few times. V gene TRBV27 combines with J gene TRBJ2-6, with D possibly TRBD2 on 6 matching bases. Trimming took off 2 bases at V and 0 bases at J, with 17 bases between the two ends. The CDR3 has 19 residues. Germline lookup yields CDR1 MNHEY and CDR2 SMNVEV (reference sequence). The CDR3 is CASSLRGTGILSGANVLTF. The CDR3 DNA reads as TGTGCCAGCAGTTTACGCGGGACCGGAATTCTCTCTGGGGCCAACGTCCTGACTTTC.

This chain links TRBV5-1 with TRBJ2-5; D not certain. CDR1 is SGHRS, CDR2 YFSETQ, per germline. The length of the CDR3 is 14 residues. The V end lost 1 base, the J end lost 2 bases, and 9 bases lay between the germline ends. The CDR3 loop reads CASSLYASQETQYF. DNA of the CDR3: TGCGCCAGCAGCTTGTATGCCAGTCAAGAGACCCAGTACTTC.

This clone has a single count. V is TRBV19 and J is TRBJ1-5; a weak D match, TRBD1 (6 bases). Between the trimmed V and J ends, which lost 6 bases and 3 bases, there was a span of 15 bases. CDR3 size: 15 residues. In germline, CDR1 is LNHDA, CDR2 SQIVND (reference sequence). The CDR3 protein is CASRAGQRNNQPQHF. CDR3 bases: TGTGCCAGTAGGGCCGGACAGCGGAACAATCAGCCCCAGCATTTT.

V is TRBV7-3 and J is TRBJ1-6; 7 bases agree with TRBD1. V lost 5 bases, J lost 5 bases, and 6 bases stayed unmatched. Germline CDR1 reads SGHTA; CDR2 reads FQGTGA. This CDR3 contains 15 residues. CDR3 residues: CASSRRDRDNSPLHF. CDR3 nucleotide sequence: TGTGCCAGCAGCCGCCGGGACAGAGATAATTCACCCCTCCACTTT.

This clone showed up just once. The chain couples TRBV5-1 to TRBJ1-6; TRBD1 aligns across 9 bases. There are 15 residues in the CDR3. The J segment lost 7 bases and the V segment lost 4 bases, leaving 6 bases of the junction unmatched. Germline values: CDR1 SGHRS, CDR2 YFSETQ. In nucleotides, the CDR3 is TGCGCCAGCAGCGTGGGACAGGGCAAAAATTCACCCCTCCACTTT. Residues: CASSVGQGKNSPLHF.

This clone was found once. The J gene is TRBJ2-1, the V gene TRBV5-1, with TRBD2 matching over 7 bases. Germline CDR1 is SGHRS and CDR2 is YFSETQ. V lost 2 bases and J lost 3; bases outside the gene matches: 5. The CDR3 loop spans 15 amino acids. The CDR3 sequence is CASSFLAGVYNEQFF. In DNA form, the CDR3 reads TGCGCCAGCAGCTTCTTGGCGGGAGTCTACAATGAGCAGTTCTTC.

The chain employs TRBV30 and TRBJ1-3; D is possibly TRBD1 (6 bases). Germline CDR1 GTSNPN, CDR2 SVGIG (reference sequence). This CDR3 spans 15 amino acids. Trimming removed 2 bases from V and 1 base from J, with 12 bases in between. The CDR3 nucleotides read TGTGCCTGGAGTCTACACAGGGTTTCTGGAAACACCATATATTTT. This encodes CAWSLHRVSGNTIYF.

This sequence joins TRBV7-2 and TRBJ2-3, with no clear D. Trimming took off 1 base at V and 10 bases at J, with 9 bases between the two ends. This CDR3 is built from 12 residues. The germline CDR1 and CDR2 sequences are SGHTA and FQGNSA. This CDR3 is CASSLVGSAQYF. In DNA, the CDR3 is TGTGCCAGCAGCTTAGTCGGTAGTGCGCAGTATTTT.

This chain links TRBV6-5 with TRBJ1-2; D ambiguous. Trimming removed 2 bases from V and 6 bases from J, with 10 bases in between. This CDR3 spans 13 amino acids. Germline CDR1 MNHEY, CDR2 SVGAGI. The CDR3 loop is CASSYGPKDGYTF. CDR3 nucleotides: TGTGCCAGCAGTTACGGGCCTAAGGATGGCTACACCTTC.

The chain combines TRBV5-5 with TRBJ2-3; 9 bases are shared with TRBD1. This CDR3 has 18 residues. Germline-derived CDR1 and CDR2 are SGHKS and YYEKEE (reference sequence). V lost 6 bases, J lost 3 bases, and 17 bases stayed unmatched. The CDR3 loop reads CASTPQFRDRVKTDTQYF. The DNA of the CDR3 is TGTGCCAGCACTCCACAATTCCGGGACAGGGTAAAGACAGATACGCAGTATTTT.

V is TRBV7-3 and J is TRBJ2-2; D possibly corresponds to TRBD2 (7 bases). The germline V and J ends were trimmed by 4 bases and 5 bases, with 14 bases remaining between them. Germline V gene lookup returns CDR1 SGHTA and CDR2 FQGTGA. CDR3 length: 15 residues. The CDR3, as DNA: TGTGCCAGCAGCTACGGACTAGGGGGAACCGGGGAGCTGTTTTTT. It translates to CASSYGLGGTGELFF.

The genes are TRBV19 and TRBJ1-3; the match to TRBD1 covers 9 bases. V shed 3 bases and J 0 bases; nucleotides not matched to a gene: 6. CDR3 length equals 17 residues. In germline, CDR1 is LNHDA, CDR2 SQIVND (reference sequence). The CDR3 DNA reads TGTGCCAGTAGTATGGACAGGGGCCTCTCCTCTGGAAACACCATATATTTT. Translation: CASSMDRGLSSGNTIYF.

The V call is TRBV10-3, the J call TRBJ1-1; D not resolved. This CDR3 has 13 amino acids. CDR1 and CDR2 from the germline V gene are ENHRY and SYGVKD. V dropped 1 base and J dropped 5 bases, with 8 bases sitting between them. DNA of the CDR3: TGTGCCATCAGTGAGTTGAGAGATACTGAAGCTTTCTTT. Protein: CAISELRDTEAFF.